This is a list of T cell receptor beta chains from one sample in a study of T cell responses to AZD1222 COVID-19 vaccine. Produced via immunoSEQ multiplex PCR; TCRdb's table is partial and in-frame only. Found here are around 100,000 clones, 91% of them singletons; the top ten hold over 40%. Sequencing was performed on peripheral blood, taken on day 0 of AZD1222 vaccination. The receptor source for this set is an adult in good health. CDR3s include the opening cysteine and the closing phenylalanine or tryptophan. Each record gives: D gene, J gene, V gene, CDR3 protein. The D gene is left open where the match is weak.

>NA|TRBJ2-2|TRBV11-2
CASSLGLTNTGELFF
>TRBD1|TRBJ2-2|TRBV3-1/TRBV3-2
CASSPDRRTGELFF
>NA|TRBJ2-7|TRBV18
CASSPGATGYEQYF
>TRBD1|TRBJ1-1|TRBV12-3/TRBV12-4
CASSLGQAPFF
>NA|TRBJ1-4|TRBV2
CASMIQRGLEKLFF
>NA|TRBJ1-1|TRBV7-2
CASSSRTAQNTEAFF
>TRBD1|TRBJ2-7|TRBV11-2
CASSSDRGLYEQYF
>NA|TRBJ1-2|TRBV29-1
CSVGGGYGYTF
>TRBD1|TRBJ2-7|TRBV5-1
CASSRGGTGGDEQYF
>NA|TRBJ1-5|TRBV15
CATSIGTVFNQPQHF
>NA|TRBJ1-2|TRBV28
CASRDRGADYGYTF
>NA|TRBJ2-7|TRBV2
CASSKGLTAYEQYF
>NA|TRBJ1-1|TRBV30
CARDIPAGTEAFF
>NA|TRBJ1-2|TRBV4-2
CASSQVTGSYGYTF
>NA|TRBJ1-1|TRBV20-1
CSASPDWDTEAFF
>NA|TRBJ2-7|TRBV11-2
CASSLSDSYEQYF
>NA|TRBJ1-1|TRBV7-9
CASSLESSTEAFF
>TRBD1|TRBJ2-7|TRBV5-4
CASSGTGPYEQYF
>TRBD1|TRBJ1-4|TRBV28
CASLDRANEKLFF
>NA|TRBJ2-7|TRBV7-9
CASSWAAVSNYEQYF
>NA|TRBJ2-6|TRBV7-9
CASGTSGANVLTF
>NA|TRBJ1-4|TRBV15
CATSTGPNEKLFF
>TRBD2|TRBJ2-7|TRBV6-2/TRBV6-3
CASRPPGGTYEQYF
>NA|TRBJ2-7|TRBV3-1/TRBV3-2
CASSPPQPAGGGEQYF
>NA|TRBJ2-3|TRBV29-1
CSAAVGRGSTDTQYF
>NA|TRBJ1-3|TRBV30
CAWCHGHSAGNTIYF
>NA|TRBJ1-1|TRBV12-5
CASGLGTITEAFF
>NA|TRBJ1-6|TRBV3-1/TRBV3-2
CASSQGRDNSPLHF
>TRBD2|TRBJ2-3|TRBV28
CASLNIRGVAQSTDTQYF
>NA|TRBJ1-4|TRBV4-1
CASSQDGRAEKLFF
>TRBD1|TRBJ1-1|TRBV4-2
CASSQVDRVTEAFF
>NA|TRBJ1-1|TRBV11-2
CASSLDGEFHTEAFF
>NA|TRBJ2-7|TRBV4-1
CASSQDIGEQYF
>NA|TRBJ2-4|TRBV3-1/TRBV3-2
CASSPFRLAKNIQYF
>NA|TRBJ2-1|TRBV6-5
CASSYRDISYNEQFF
>TRBD1|TRBJ2-3|TRBV7-9
CASSLADRGITDTQYF
>TRBD1|TRBJ1-5|TRBV4-1
CASSRDRGNQPQHF
>NA|TRBJ1-5|TRBV19
CASDPRAYNQPQHF
>TRBD1|TRBJ2-4|TRBV10-3
CAISEGPGQGVNIQYF
>NA|TRBJ2-7|TRBV19
CASSIPGYEQYF
>NA|TRBJ1-2|TRBV21-1
CASSIQTGREGDGYTF
>NA|TRBJ2-1|TRBV6-5
CASSRNRPYNEQFF
>TRBD1|TRBJ2-7|TRBV7-9
CASSILTGVPYEQYF
>NA|TRBJ1-4|TRBV18
CASSPPTAGNEKLFF
>TRBD2|TRBJ2-7|TRBV7-9
CASSSKLAGAYEQYF
>NA|TRBJ1-2|TRBV6-2/TRBV6-3
CASTPPAGGYTF
>NA|TRBJ2-1|TRBV6-4
CASSEWDPYNEQFF
>NA|TRBJ1-5|TRBV9
CASSFGQEYQPQHF
>NA|TRBJ2-7|TRBV28
CASSPRGRVSYEQYF
>NA|TRBJ1-4|TRBV2
CASSEFWTGNEKLFF
>NA|TRBJ1-2|TRBV19
CASPSLTTGHYGYTF